The rows below give T cell receptor beta chains drawn from one sample of a study of cytomegalovirus exposure and HLA in healthy donors. Clones were read by immunoSEQ multiplex PCR, and TCRdb kept only the in-frame ones, dropping some. The data show hundreds of thousands of clones, approximately 88% seen once. The sample consisted of PBMCs. All receptors come from a boy between 2 and 15 years old in good health and CMV-seronegative. Both conserved end residues are part of each CDR3. Fields, in order: V gene, J gene, D gene, clone size, CDR3 protein, CDR3 DNA. A D gene is named only where the DNA matches it firmly. The size entry is marked missing in some rows and otherwise reads once, few, many or a size class.

TRBV27	TRBJ1-1	NA	few	CASSLRSQNTEAFF	TGTGCCAGCAGTTTACGGTCTCAGAACACTGAAGCTTTCTTT
TRBV14	TRBJ1-1	NA	few	CASTALRGDTEAFF	TGTGCCAGCACCGCCCTACGGGGAGACACTGAAGCTTTCTTT
TRBV6-1	TRBJ1-5	TRBD1	few	CASSAPGQGSNQPQHF	TGTGCCAGCAGTGCGCCGGGACAGGGTAGCAATCAGCCCCAGCATTTT
TRBV4-1	TRBJ1-3	TRBD1	NA	CASSRWDSQPGNTIYF	TGCGCCAGCAGCCGGTGGGACAGCCAACCTGGAAACACCATATATTTT
TRBV7-9	TRBJ2-3	TRBD2	NA	CASSFPGTSFNTPTDTQYF	TGTGCCAGCAGCTTTCCCGGGACTAGCTTCAATACACCCACAGATACGCAGTATTTT
TRBV5-4	TRBJ2-5	TRBD2	NA	CASSLDLAGGQETQYF	TGTGCCAGCAGCTTGGATCTAGCGGGAGGGCAAGAGACCCAGTACTTC
TRBV5-6	TRBJ2-3	NA	NA	CASSLSYRDTQYF	TGTGCCAGCAGCTTATCCTATCGGGATACGCAGTATTTT
TRBV10-3	TRBJ1-1	NA	few	CAISGTGMNTEAFF	TGTGCCATCAGTGGAACAGGGATGAACACTGAAGCTTTCTTT
TRBV29-1	TRBJ1-4	NA	NA	CSVEDRPGEKLFF	TGCAGCGTTGAAGATCGCCCAGGTGAAAAACTGTTTTTT
TRBV10-3	TRBJ2-7	TRBD2	NA	CAISDNSRDYHTGSYEQYF	TGTGCCATCAGTGATAACAGCCGGGACTACCACACAGGATCCTACGAGCAGTACTTC
TRBV6-5	TRBJ2-7	NA	NA	CASGGSVGEQYF	TGTGCCAGCGGGGGGTCGGTGGGCGAGCAGTACTTC
TRBV7-3	TRBJ2-1	NA	NA	CASSFTRSNEQFF	TGTGCCAGCAGCTTTACTAGATCTAATGAGCAGTTCTTC
TRBV10-2	TRBJ2-3	TRBD1	once	CASSEEGAATDTQYF	TGCGCCAGCAGTGAGGAGGGGGCCGCGACAGATACGCAGTATTTT
TRBV11-2	TRBJ1-1	NA	few	CASSFTGVPTEAFF	TGTGCCAGCAGCTTCACGGGGGTCCCCACTGAAGCTTTCTTT
TRBV6-5	TRBJ2-2	NA	few	CASSYITGGGELFF	TGTGCCAGCAGTTACATCACCGGGGGCGGGGAGCTGTTTTTT
TRBV7-9	TRBJ1-1	TRBD1	NA	CASSLGTAVNTEAFF	TGTGCCAGCAGCCTCGGGACAGCCGTGAACACTGAAGCTTTCTTT
TRBV1	TRBJ2-6	NA	NA	CTSSYRAHTGANVLTF	TGCACCAGCAGCTACAGGGCCCATACTGGGGCCAACGTCCTGACTTTC